The 12 T cell receptor beta chains presented below share a single source sample, sequenced in a study of PD-1 blockade in classical Hodgkin lymphoma. Every patient had relapsed following autologous stem cell transplantation, and cohorts differed in brentuximab vedotin exposure. Sequencing was performed with immunoSEQ multiplex PCR; in TCRdb, only in-frame clones are kept and a portion is missing. The profile shows about 97,000 clones, 75% to 90% of them singletons. The starting material was peripheral blood mononuclear cells (PBMCs), obtained at baseline. These receptors originate from a human donor with classical Hodgkin lymphoma.

The V call is TRBV27, the J call TRBJ1-5; the D is unclear. Germline assignment: CDR1 MNHEY and CDR2 SMNVEV (reference sequence). The CDR3 runs 15 residues. Trimming pared 6 bases from V and 0 bases from J, leaving 12 bases between. This CDR3 reads CASRRLAASNQPQHF. In DNA form, the CDR3 reads TGTGCCAGCAGGAGGTTAGCGGCTAGCAATCAGCCCCAGCATTTT.

The chain links TRBV29-1 to TRBJ2-7, with 12 bases identical to TRBD2. From germline, CDR1 is SQVTM and CDR2 ANQGSEA. Losses at the gene ends were 7 bases for V and 2 bases for J; bases not matched to a gene: 0. CDR3 length: 12 residues. CDR3 residues: CSASGRAYEQYF. Written as DNA, the CDR3 is TGCAGCGCTAGCGGGAGGGCCTACGAGCAGTACTTC.

The chain carries TRBV5-1 and TRBJ2-5, with 10 positions matching TRBD2. Losses at the gene ends were 4 bases for V and 2 bases for J; bases not matched to a gene: 5. Looked up from germline, CDR1 is SGHRS and CDR2 is YFSETQ. The length of the CDR3 is 15 residues. In nucleotides, the CDR3 is TGCGCCAGCAGCCCAGGGACTAGCGTACAAGAGACCCAGTACTTC. Translation gives CASSPGTSVQETQYF.

The chain couples TRBV5-4 to TRBJ1-2, with 11 bases aligning to TRBD1. V lost 1 base to trimming and J lost 1 base; unmatched junction nucleotides: 9. Looked up from germline, CDR1 is SGHNT and CDR2 is YYREEE (reference sequence). The CDR3 has 18 amino acids. CDR3 amino acids: CASSLRRGQGESNYGYTF. The CDR3 nucleotides read TGTGCCAGCAGCTTGAGGCGGGGACAGGGGGAGAGTAACTATGGCTACACCTTC.

The V gene is TRBV11-3, the J gene TRBJ2-7; D unresolved. CDR1 and CDR2 from the germline V gene are SGHNT and YENEEA. The CDR3 consists of 12 residues. Deletions cut 5 bases from V and 6 bases from J, with 11 bases between. The CDR3 here is CASSHGFGEQYF. CDR3 in DNA: TGTGCCAGCAGCCACGGGTTCGGCGAGCAGTACTTC. Complete variable domain (other parts from reference TRBV11-3 and TRBJ2-7): EAGVVQSPRYKIIEKKQPVAFWCNPISGHNTLYWYLQNLGQGPELLIRYENEEAVDDSQLPKDRFSAERLKGVDSTLKIQPAELGDSAVYLCASSHGFGEQYFGPGTRLTVT.

The chain links TRBV6-1 to TRBJ1-2, with a possible D match to TRBD1 (6 bases). The CDR3 covers 13 residues. The V end was cut by 6 bases, the J end by 6 bases, with 14 bases between. CDR1 is MNHNS, CDR2 SASEGT, per germline. The CDR3 nucleotides are TGTGCCAGCAGGACAGGTGGGGGAGATGGCTACACCTTC. Amino acid sequence: CASRTGGGDGYTF.

The chain joins TRBV5-6 to TRBJ2-7; 13 nucleotides agree with TRBD2. CDR1 and CDR2 from the germline V gene are SGHDT and YYEEEE. V shed 5 bases and J 3 bases; nucleotides not matched to a gene: 5. The CDR3 spans 15 residues. The CDR3 DNA reads TGTGCCAGCAGTCAACTAGCGGGAGGGTTCTACGAGCAGTACTTC. This gives the protein CASSQLAGGFYEQYF. The full variable domain, in which reference TRBV5-6 and TRBJ2-7 provide the parts outside the CDR3, is DAGVTQSPTHLIKTRGQQVTLRCSPKSGHDTVSWYQQALGQGPQFIFQYYEEEERQRGNFPDRFSGHQFPNYSSELNVNALLLGDSALYLCASSQLAGGFYEQYFGPGTRLTVT.

The chain carries TRBV10-3 and TRBJ2-3; 10 bases map to TRBD2. The CDR3 loop spans 13 amino acids. With V trimmed by 2 bases and J by 9 bases, 2 bases remained unmatched. Germline V gives CDR1 ENHRY, CDR2 SYGVKD. CDR3 coding DNA: TGTGCCATCAGTGAGGCTAGCGGGAGCACGCAGTATTTT. Protein sequence: CAISEASGSTQYF.

The rearrangement joins TRBV11-2 to TRBJ2-1; 7 bases match TRBD2. The junction had 11 bases not matched to a gene; V was cut back by 3 bases and J by 3 bases. Germline values: CDR1 SGHAT, CDR2 FQNNGV. This CDR3 has 17 amino acids. In DNA, the CDR3 is TGTGCCAGCAGCTTCCGCGAGTGGGGGGGAATCTACAATGAGCAGTTCTTC. This gives the protein CASSFREWGGIYNEQFF.

The chain recombines TRBV27 with TRBJ2-7; D is unclear. This CDR3 contains 13 residues. The germline V gene encodes CDR1 MNHEY and CDR2 SMNVEV (reference sequence). Trimming removed 9 bases from V and 3 bases from J, with 15 bases in between. As DNA, the CDR3 is TGTGCCAGTCGTTCTGGAAGAATCTACGAGCAGTACTTC. It encodes CASRSGRIYEQYF.

This chain uses TRBV5-1 with TRBJ2-2; weak D call: TRBD1 (5 bases). V was pared by 0 bases and J by 1 base, with 7 bases between. CDR1 is SGHRS and CDR2 is YFSETQ in the germline V gene. CDR3 size: 15 residues. The CDR3 DNA sequence: TGCGCCAGCAGCTTGGAACAGGAGAACACCGGGGAGCTGTTTTTT. Translated: CASSLEQENTGELFF.

The chain combines TRBV27 with TRBJ2-7; TRBD1 agrees at 12 bases. This CDR3 is 14 amino acids long. Germline assignment: CDR1 MNHEY and CDR2 SMNVEV (reference sequence). Trimming at V came to 6 bases and at J to 5 bases, leaving 5 bases not matched to a gene. Written as DNA, the CDR3 is TGTGCCAGCAGAGGGACAGGGGGCTGGGACGAGCAGTACTTC. It yields the protein CASRGTGGWDEQYF.